One sample yielded the 20 T cell receptor beta chains listed below, sequenced in a study of beta chain features in type 1 diabetes. Study observations and caveats: People with Type 1 diabetes carried modestly yet significantly shorter TCRB CDR3s in all four CD4+ subsets.

Expressed TCRB transcripts were sequenced after all isolated RNA was converted to cDNA. Generated by immunoSEQ multiplex PCR, the TCRdb table keeps only in-frame clones and is missing some. This sample carries 250,000 to 350,000 clones, around 16% of them seen once, and the ten largest clones take approximately 0.015%. Their antigen targets remain unknown. The sequenced sample consisted of naive CD4+ T cells from blood. These receptors came from a man aged 18 to 30 with type 1 diabetes.

The chain is built from TRBV4-1 and TRBJ1-6, with D perhaps TRBD1 (6 bases). The CDR3 is made up of 16 amino acids. Germline-derived CDR1 and CDR2 are MGHRA and YSYEKL. V lost 7 bases and J lost 1, with 14 bases in between. The CDR3 coding sequence is TGCGCCAGCACCTTAAGGGGGGGATCCTATAATTCACCCCTCCACTTT. Protein: CASTLRGGSYNSPLHF.

The gene calls are TRBV10-3 and TRBJ2-3; D possibly corresponds to TRBD2 (6 bases). The CDR3 has 15 residues. V was cut by 9 bases and J by 0 bases, with 16 bases left in between. Germline CDR1 ENHRY, CDR2 SYGVKD. The CDR3 spells CAIATRGISTDTQYF. The CDR3 region has the DNA TGTGCCATTGCAACACGGGGGATTAGCACAGATACGCAGTATTTT.

The chain is built from TRBV29-1 and TRBJ2-1, with TRBD2 matching 8 bases. The CDR3 contains 14 residues. The junction had 5 bases not matched to a gene; V was cut back by 7 bases and J by 0 bases. Germline lookup yields CDR1 SQVTM and CDR2 ANQGSEA. The CDR3 DNA reads TGCAGCGCCGTAGCGGGGATCTCCTACAATGAGCAGTTCTTC. This translates into CSAVAGISYNEQFF.

This clone was seen a few times. The V call is TRBV7-9, the J call TRBJ1-2; D not certain. Trimming left V 6 bases short and J 8 bases short, with 10 bases between. CDR3 length: 11 residues. CDR1 and CDR2 (germline): SEHNR, FQNEAQ (reference sequence). The CDR3 spells CASSSQWGYTF. The CDR3 bases are TGTGCCAGCAGTTCGCAGTGGGGCTACACCTTC.

This clone occurred a few times. This CDR3 reads CASSYVGQINEQYF. As DNA, the CDR3 is TGTGCCAGCAGTTACGTGGGACAGATTAACGAGCAGTACTTC. The V and J genes are TRBV6-6 and TRBJ2-7; 7 positions match TRBD1. Germline V gene data show CDR1 as MNHNY and CDR2 as SVGAGI (reference sequence). J lost 5 bases, V lost 2 bases, and 6 bases had no gene match. The CDR3 consists of 14 residues.

This clone was observed a handful of times. The V gene is TRBV30, the J gene TRBJ2-7; D perhaps matches TRBD1 (6 bases). V was pared by 0 bases and J by 3 bases, with 15 bases between. The CDR3 has 15 amino acids. Germline V gene sequence: CDR1 GTSNPN, CDR2 SVGIG (reference sequence). The CDR3 bases are TGTGCCTGGAGTGTACGTAGGACAGCGAACTACGAGCAGTACTTC. Translation gives CAWSVRRTANYEQYF.

The chain carries TRBV30 and TRBJ1-2, with a weak D call TRBD1 (6 bases). There are 13 residues in the CDR3. Per germline, CDR1 GTSNPN and CDR2 SVGIG (reference sequence). V shed 0 bases and J shed 6 bases, with 11 bases lying between them. CDR3 sequence reads: CAWSVDRYHGYTF. The CDR3 DNA reads as TGTGCCTGGAGTGTAGACAGGTACCATGGCTACACCTTC.

The CDR3 DNA follows: TGTGCCAGCAGCCAACAGGACACTTACCAAGAGACCCAGTACTTC. Its translation is CASSQQDTYQETQYF. V is TRBV11-2 and J is TRBJ2-5; possible D gene TRBD1, 5 bases. CDR1 is SGHAT and CDR2 is FQNNGV in the germline V gene. This CDR3 comprises 15 residues. Trimming cost V 5 bases and J 0 bases, with 13 bases left between them.

This clone was seen more than once but under ten times. The genes are TRBV7-9 and TRBJ1-6, with 9 positions matching TRBD1. Germline V gene sequence: CDR1 SEHNR, CDR2 FQNEAQ (reference sequence). The length of the CDR3 is 15 residues. J lost 10 bases, V lost 5 bases, and 9 bases had no gene match. The CDR3 DNA follows: TGTGCCAGCAGCCTGGGACAGGGACGGGAATCACCCCTCCACTTT. This codes for CASSLGQGRESPLHF. The full variable domain, its missing parts supplied by reference TRBV7-9 and TRBJ1-6, is DTGVSQNPRHKITKRGQNVTFRCDPISEHNRLYWYRQTLGQGPEFLTYFQNEAQLEKSRLLSDRFSAERPKGSFSTLEIQRTEQGDSAMYLCASSLGQGRESPLHFGNGTRLTVT.

This clone has more than one count but fewer than ten. The gene calls are TRBV29-1 and TRBJ2-2; D is unclear. The CDR3 consists of 13 residues. V dropped 7 bases and J dropped 6 bases, with 15 bases sitting between them. Germline V gene lookup returns CDR1 SQVTM and CDR2 ANQGSEA. The CDR3 DNA is TGCAGCGGCCTTTCCATCGCGGCCGGGGAGCTGTTTTTT. It translates to CSGLSIAAGELFF.

This clone turned up a few times. The genes are TRBV2 and TRBJ2-1; TRBD2 agrees at 11 bases. Trimming at V came to 10 bases and at J to 4 bases, leaving 6 bases not matched to a gene. CDR1 SNHLY and CDR2 FYNNEI come from the germline V gene. The CDR3 sequence is 14 residues long. The CDR3 DNA sequence: TGTGCCAACTCCGGGACTAGCGGTTACAATGAGCAGTTCTTC. It yields the protein CANSGTSGYNEQFF. The whole variable domain, filled in from reference TRBV2 and TRBJ2-1, reads EPEVTQTPSHQVTQMGQEVILRCVPISNHLYFYWYRQILGQKVEFLVSFYNNEISEKSEIFDDQFSVERPDGSNFTLKIRSTKLEDSAMYFCANSGTSGYNEQFFGPGTRLTVL.

This clone was counted a few times. The gene calls are TRBV4-1 and TRBJ2-7; tentative D call: TRBD2 (6 bases). The CDR3 runs to 15 residues. Looked up from germline, CDR1 is MGHRA and CDR2 is YSYEKL. Trimming took 3 bases from V and 4 from J, leaving 16 bases between them. The CDR3 is CASSHRLGSLYEQYF. The CDR3 DNA reads as TGCGCCAGCAGCCATCGACTAGGCTCCTTATACGAGCAGTACTTC.

In its sample, this clone was seen a few times. The CDR3 nucleotides are TGTGCCAGTAGTATTGCGGGGTGGCCCTACGAGCAGTACTTC. As protein: CASSIAGWPYEQYF. This chain uses TRBV19 with TRBJ2-7, with D possibly matching TRBD2 (6 bases). V shed 3 bases and J shed 2 bases, with 11 bases lying between them. The germline V gene has CDR1 LNHDA and CDR2 SQIVND (reference sequence). The CDR3 extends over 14 amino acids.

The chain couples TRBV4-3 to TRBJ1-2, with D possibly being TRBD1 (6 bases). Germline loops: CDR1 LGHNA, CDR2 YSLEER. This CDR3 has 16 residues. The ends were cut back, 0 bases at V and 4 bases at J, with 15 bases in the middle. The CDR3 is CASSQEFTGLRYGYTF. In nucleotides, the CDR3 is TGCGCCAGCAGCCAAGAATTTACAGGGTTACGCTATGGCTACACCTTC.

Comments on this clone: This specimen includes other DNA sequences encoding the same CDR3. The chain couples TRBV5-1 to TRBJ2-5; TRBD1 is a possible D gene (6 bases). The CDR3 totals 14 residues. V was trimmed by 2 bases and J by 2 bases, leaving 10 bases between them. CDR1 is SGHRS, CDR2 YFSETQ, per germline. CDR3 in DNA: TGCGCCAGCAGCTTACAGGGTTTACAAGAGACCCAGTACTTC. This codes for CASSLQGLQETQYF.

The chain links TRBV19 to TRBJ1-1; D not certain. Germline V gene sequence: CDR1 LNHDA, CDR2 SQIVND (reference sequence). Trimming left V 5 bases short and J 1 base short, with 5 bases between. CDR3 length equals 12 residues. The CDR3 nucleotides read TGTGCCAGTAGTCCGTGGAACACTGAAGCTTTCTTT. Translation gives CASSPWNTEAFF.

This clone has just a few counts. The chain couples TRBV19 to TRBJ2-5; D remains unclear. Trimming shortened V by 8 bases and J by 3 bases, and 10 bases separated the two germline ends. The CDR3 spans 12 residues. CDR1 and CDR2 from the germline V gene are LNHDA and SQIVND (reference sequence). The CDR3 protein is CASGPQKETQYF. Written as DNA, the CDR3 is TGTGCCAGTGGCCCCCAGAAAGAGACCCAGTACTTC.

In DNA form, the CDR3 reads TGCGCCAGCAGCTTGCGGACTAGTCCAGATACGCAGTATTTT. Its protein product is CASSLRTSPDTQYF. V gene TRBV5-1 combines with J gene TRBJ2-3; 7 bases line up with TRBD2. CDR1 SGHRS and CDR2 YFSETQ come from the germline V gene. This CDR3 has 14 amino acids. V was pared by 1 base and J by 4 bases, with 3 bases of the junction left unmatched.

This clone was detected only a few times. The rearrangement uses TRBV13 and TRBJ2-7, with TRBD1 matching 12 bases. The CDR3 is 19 amino acids. Germline loops: CDR1 PRHDT, CDR2 FYEKMQ (reference sequence). V lost 2 bases to trimming and J lost 0 bases; unmatched junction nucleotides: 11. This chain's CDR3 is CASSLLTGQGARSSYEQYF. The CDR3 DNA sequence: TGTGCCAGCAGCTTATTAACGGGACAGGGGGCGCGGAGCTCCTACGAGCAGTACTTC.

This clone appeared once. The genes are TRBV19 and TRBJ2-5; 9 nucleotides align to TRBD2. V dropped 6 bases and J dropped 4; count of bases not matched to a gene: 9. Looked up from germline, CDR1 is LNHDA and CDR2 is SQIVND (reference sequence). CDR3 size: 15 residues. The CDR3 sequence: CASSRLAGVGETQYF. The CDR3 DNA reads as TGTGCCAGTAGCCGGTTAGCGGGAGTTGGAGAGACCCAGTACTTC.